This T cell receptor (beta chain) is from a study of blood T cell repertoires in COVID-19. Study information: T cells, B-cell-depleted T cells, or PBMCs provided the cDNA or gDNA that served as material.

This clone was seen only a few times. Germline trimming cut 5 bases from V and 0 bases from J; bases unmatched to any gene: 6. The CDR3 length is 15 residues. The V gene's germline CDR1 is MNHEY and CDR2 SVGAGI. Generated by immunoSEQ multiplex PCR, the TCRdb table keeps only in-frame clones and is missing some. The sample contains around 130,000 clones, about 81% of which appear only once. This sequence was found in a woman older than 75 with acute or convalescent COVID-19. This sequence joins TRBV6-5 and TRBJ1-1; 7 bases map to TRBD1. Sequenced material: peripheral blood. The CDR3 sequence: CASSQQGRMNTEAFF. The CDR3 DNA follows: TGTGCCAGCAGTCAACAGGGGCGCATGAACACTGAAGCTTTCTTT.